This T cell receptor (beta chain) was found in a study of regulatory T cells in long-lasting Graves disease. Study-wide results and limits: The analysis examined peripheral blood only and excluded thyroid tissue. There were preferences for TRBV28, TRBJ1-2 and TRBJ2-5 in persistent disease.

The sample's time point: persistent/refractory GD, antithyroid drugs over 5 years with positive TRAb. Researchers made the TCR library from RNA that was extracted from PBMCs. Germline V lookup: CDR1 MGHRA, CDR2 YSYEKL. The CDR3 is 16 amino acids. The trim removed 3 bases at V and 6 bases at J, leaving 10 bases unmatched. Sequencing libraries for TCR beta were prepared with iRepertoire HTBI primers and Arm-PCR of CDR3 regions. In the study's own analysis: Identified across the samples were some 62 TRBV segments and about 15 TRBJ segments. TCRdb re-derived calls from the multiplex PCR reads in MiXCR, one entry per CDR3 protein. The V and J calls were determined by TCRdb, not by the authors. This sample yields some 440,000 distinct CDR3 sequences, of which less than 25% are seen a single time; 7% to 10% belongs to the top ten. This clonotype was observed a handful of times. What it recognizes is unknown.

The sequence came from a female donor with Graves disease. Here the sequenced sample was peripheral blood mononuclear cells (PBMCs), taken when the disease was refractory, from a patient treated with antithyroid drugs. This chain connects TRBV4-1 to TRBJ2-2; 7 nucleotides align to TRBD1. CDR3 nucleotides: TGCGCCAGCAGCCACTTGCCGGGACAGAGCCCCGGGGAGCTGTTTTTT. Encoded protein: CASSHLPGQSPGELFF.